This T cell receptor (beta chain) is drawn from a study of blood T cell repertoires in COVID-19. Study background: Sites across the United States, Italy and Spain contributed samples from acute and convalescent COVID-19.

The germline V gene has CDR1 MNHEY and CDR2 SMNVEV (reference sequence). The CDR3 totals 15 residues. The junction had 7 bases not matched to a gene; V was cut back by 5 bases and J by 4 bases. Original methodology: Amplified reference gene primers provided the basis for estimating nucleated cell counts. TCRdb's table, derived via immunoSEQ multiplex PCR, lists solely in-frame clones and lacks some. That table furnishes V, J and clone size, whereas the DNA furnished D and trimming. The sample lists under 250,000 clones, roughly 86% seen once, with 6% to 8.5% in the top ten. The sequencing input was peripheral blood. The source of this sequence is a woman in her 50s with active or convalescent COVID-19. V usage is TRBV27 and J usage is TRBJ1-2, with 10 nucleotides matching TRBD1. For the CDR3, the DNA is TGTGCCAGCAGTCCGGGACAGGGGCGGAGCTATGGCTACACCTTC. It yields the protein CASSPGQGRSYGYTF.